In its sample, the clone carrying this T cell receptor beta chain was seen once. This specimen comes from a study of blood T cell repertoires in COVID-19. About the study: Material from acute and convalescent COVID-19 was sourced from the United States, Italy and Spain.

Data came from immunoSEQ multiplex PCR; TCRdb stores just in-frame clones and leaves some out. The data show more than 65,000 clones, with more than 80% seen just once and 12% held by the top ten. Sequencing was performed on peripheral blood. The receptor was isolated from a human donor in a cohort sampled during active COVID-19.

For the CDR3, the DNA is TGTGCCAGCAGCCCCAGGACAGTCAAACCGAACACTGAAGCTTTCTTT. Its protein is CASSPRTVKPNTEAFF. The rearrangement joins TRBV5-6 to TRBJ1-1, with D perhaps matching TRBD1 (6 bases). Per the germline V gene, CDR1 is SGHDT and CDR2 is YYEEEE. The CDR3 runs to 16 residues. V lost 4 bases to trimming and J lost 1 base, with 17 bases between them.